This T cell receptor beta chain is from a study of blood T cell repertoires in COVID-19. Study-wide context: From T cells, B-cell-depleted T cells, or PBMCs came the material, which was cDNA or gDNA.

The CDR3 runs to 13 residues. There are a few counts of this clone. TCRdb keeps only in-frame clones here, not all; method: immunoSEQ multiplex PCR. The repertoire holds 55,000 to 90,000 clones, with about 89% as singletons. This clonotype was sampled from a woman aged 55-70 years with acute or convalescent COVID-19. The sample was peripheral blood. The V and J genes are TRBV21-1 and TRBJ2-7; whether TRBD1, the table's D call, matches the DNA was not checked. TRBV21-1 represents a pseudogene. This chain's CDR3 is CASTSGTHSEQYF. The DNA for the CDR3 is TGTGCCAGCACCTCCGGGACACACTCCGAGCAGTACTTC.